One and the same sample provided the 14 T cell receptor beta chains below, sequenced in a study of cytomegalovirus exposure and HLA in healthy donors. Only in-frame clones appear in the TCRdb table, and some are missing; sequencing was by immunoSEQ multiplex PCR. Among a few hundred thousand clones listed, about 92% were seen once. Sequencing was done on a sample of PBMCs. Receptors originate from a woman in her 30s in good health and CMV-seronegative.

The chain employs TRBV6-5 and TRBJ2-1; 7 bases are shared with TRBD2. Per germline, CDR1 MNHEY and CDR2 SVGAGI. V was pared by 0 bases and J by 5 bases, with 4 bases of the junction left unmatched. This CDR3 comprises 15 residues. In DNA form, the CDR3 reads TGTGCCAGCAGTTACTCGAGGGACTACGACAATGAGCAGTTCTTC. It yields the protein CASSYSRDYDNEQFF.

This clone appeared once. The chain carries TRBV6-1 and TRBJ2-1, with 12 nucleotides matching TRBD2. The CDR3 spans 15 residues. V shed 3 bases, J shed 9 bases, and the junction held 6 bases outside the gene matches. Germline V gene sequence: CDR1 MNHNS, CDR2 SASEGT. The CDR3 loop is CASSDLAGGPGEQFF. The CDR3 DNA reads as TGTGCCAGCAGTGATCTAGCGGGAGGGCCCGGTGAGCAGTTCTTC.

This rearrangement joins TRBV28 to TRBJ2-5; the D gene is possibly TRBD2 (6 bases). The CDR3 runs to 15 residues. Between the trimmed V and J ends, which lost 2 bases and 4 bases, there was a span of 14 bases. CDR1 and CDR2 from the germline V gene are MDHEN and SYDVKM. The CDR3 DNA reads TGTGCCAGCAGTTTACCATGGCGGGAAGTAGAGACCCAGTACTTC. Residues: CASSLPWREVETQYF. The full variable domain, with the rest looked up from reference TRBV28 and TRBJ2-5, is DVKVTQSSRYLVKRTGEKVFLECVQDMDHENMFWYRQDPGLGLRLIYFSYDVKMKEKGDIPEGYSVSREKKERFSLILESASTNQTSMYLCASSLPWREVETQYFGPGTRLLVL.

This clone was recorded once. The chain uses TRBV4-1 and TRBJ2-3; TRBD2 agrees at 10 bases. V lost 1 base, J lost 0 bases, and 16 bases stayed unmatched. Germline CDR1 MGHRA, CDR2 YSYEKL. This CDR3 is 21 amino acids long. CDR3 protein: CASSQGGRSLAGERSTDTQYF. CDR3 DNA: TGCGCCAGCAGCCAAGGTGGGAGAAGCCTAGCGGGAGAGAGGAGCACAGATACGCAGTATTTT.

The chain is built from TRBV7-2 and TRBJ2-7; 7 nucleotides line up with TRBD2. The CDR3 extends over 15 amino acids. Germline V lookup: CDR1 SGHTA, CDR2 FQGNSA. The J segment lost 4 bases and the V segment lost 2 bases, leaving 8 bases of the junction unmatched. DNA of the CDR3: TGTGCCAGCAGCTTACTAGCGGAGGACCTATACGAGCAGTACTTC. As protein: CASSLLAEDLYEQYF.

The chain uses TRBV14 and TRBJ2-1; TRBD2 might be the D (7 bases). The germline V and J ends were trimmed by 7 bases and 4 bases, with 17 bases remaining between them. The CDR3 totals 15 residues. The germline V gene encodes CDR1 SGHDN and CDR2 FVKESK. As DNA, the CDR3 is TGTGCCAGCACGGGGGGCGGGACGGGTTACAATGAGCAGTTCTTC. It codes for CASTGGGTGYNEQFF.

The chain carries TRBV28 and TRBJ2-7; possibly TRBD2 for D (5 bases). CDR1 and CDR2 from the germline V gene are MDHEN and SYDVKM. CDR3 size: 12 residues. Deletions cut 9 bases from V and 0 bases from J, with 9 bases between. The CDR3 spells CASISDSYEQYF. The CDR3 DNA is TGTGCCAGTATTAGCGACTCCTACGAGCAGTACTTC.

This chain uses TRBV28 with TRBJ2-7; a weak D match, TRBD1 (5 bases). V lost 2 bases, J lost 4 bases, and 9 bases lay in between. This CDR3 contains 13 residues. CDR1 and CDR2 from the germline V gene are MDHEN and SYDVKM. The chain's CDR3 is CASSLPAGYEQYF. Written as DNA, the CDR3 is TGTGCCAGCAGTTTACCCGCAGGGTACGAGCAGTACTTC.

This clone was seen once. This chain links TRBV28 with TRBJ1-2; the D is unclear. The CDR3 covers 11 residues. Trimming shortened V by 4 bases and J by 8 bases, and 8 bases separated the two germline ends. Per germline, CDR1 MDHEN and CDR2 SYDVKM. The CDR3 loop is CASSSLAGYTF. CDR3 sequence (DNA): TGTGCCAGCAGTTCCTTAGCAGGCTACACCTTC.

The chain links TRBV28 to TRBJ1-1; D may be TRBD1 (6 bases). In germline, CDR1 is MDHEN, CDR2 SYDVKM. V was pared by 6 bases and J by 10 bases, with 21 bases between. This CDR3 is 14 amino acids long. CDR3: CASRSRTAYFGAFF. In DNA form, the CDR3 reads TGTGCCAGCAGATCTCGGACAGCCTATTTTGGAGCTTTCTTT.

A single count supports this clone. The chain combines TRBV6-5 with TRBJ2-7, with D tentatively TRBD2 (5 bases). Per the germline V gene, CDR1 is MNHEY and CDR2 is SVGAGI. Trimming took 4 bases from V and 3 from J, leaving 13 bases between them. CDR3 length: 14 amino acids. The chain's CDR3 is CASSFRTPIYEQYF. CDR3 DNA: TGTGCCAGCAGTTTTAGGACTCCGATCTACGAGCAGTACTTC.

The J gene is TRBJ2-3, the V gene TRBV7-6; 10 positions agree with TRBD1. V shed 3 bases and J 5 bases; nucleotides not matched to a gene: 5. The CDR3 length is 15 residues. Germline V CDR1 and CDR2: SGHVS, FNYEAQ. CDR3 amino acids: CASSFGTGDEDTQYF. The CDR3 DNA reads as TGTGCCAGCAGCTTCGGGACAGGGGACGAAGATACGCAGTATTTT.

This chain joins TRBV12-2 and TRBJ2-5. TRBV12-2 is a recognized pseudogene. The CDR3 runs to 17 residues. CDR3 region: CASRPYYGGQGEETQYF. Here the CDR3 DNA reads TGTGCAAGTCGCCCATATTATGGAGGCCAGGGCGAAGAGACCCAGTACTTC.

V usage is TRBV5-4 and J usage is TRBJ2-3; D ambiguous. The CDR3 has 13 amino acids. Germline lookup yields CDR1 SGHNT and CDR2 YYREEE (reference sequence). V lost 2 bases, J lost 2 bases, and 6 bases lay in between. The CDR3 is CASSLHPTDTQYF. The CDR3 DNA is TGTGCCAGCAGCTTACACCCCACAGATACGCAGTATTTT.